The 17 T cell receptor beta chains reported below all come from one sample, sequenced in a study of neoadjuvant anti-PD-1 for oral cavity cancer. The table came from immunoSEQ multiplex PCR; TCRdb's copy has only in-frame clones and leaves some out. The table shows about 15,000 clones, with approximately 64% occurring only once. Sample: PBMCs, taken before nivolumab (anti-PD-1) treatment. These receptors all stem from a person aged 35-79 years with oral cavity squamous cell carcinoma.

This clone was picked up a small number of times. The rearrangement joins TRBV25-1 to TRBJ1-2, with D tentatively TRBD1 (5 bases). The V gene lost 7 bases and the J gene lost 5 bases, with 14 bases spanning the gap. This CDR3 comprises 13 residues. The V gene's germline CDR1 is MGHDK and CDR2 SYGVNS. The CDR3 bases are TGTGCCAGCACGGGGGGTGCTCAGTATGGCTACACCTTC. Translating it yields CASTGGAQYGYTF.

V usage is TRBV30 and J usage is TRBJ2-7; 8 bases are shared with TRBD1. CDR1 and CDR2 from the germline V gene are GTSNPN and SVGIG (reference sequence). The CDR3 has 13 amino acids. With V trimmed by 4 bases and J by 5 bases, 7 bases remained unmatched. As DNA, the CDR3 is TGTGCCTGGACGAGGACAGGGCCCCACGAGCAGTACTTC. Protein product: CAWTRTGPHEQYF.

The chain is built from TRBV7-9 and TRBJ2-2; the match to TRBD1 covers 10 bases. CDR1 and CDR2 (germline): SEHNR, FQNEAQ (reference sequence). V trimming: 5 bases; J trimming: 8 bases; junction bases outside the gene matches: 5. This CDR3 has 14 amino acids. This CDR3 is CASSPGQGQGELFF. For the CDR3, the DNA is TGTGCCAGCAGCCCGGGACAGGGGCAAGGGGAGCTGTTTTTT. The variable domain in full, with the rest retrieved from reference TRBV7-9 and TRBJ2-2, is DTGVSQNPRHKITKRGQNVTFRCDPISEHNRLYWYRQTLGQGPEFLTYFQNEAQLEKSRLLSDRFSAERPKGSFSTLEIQRTEQGDSAMYLCASSPGQGQGELFFGEGSRLTVL.

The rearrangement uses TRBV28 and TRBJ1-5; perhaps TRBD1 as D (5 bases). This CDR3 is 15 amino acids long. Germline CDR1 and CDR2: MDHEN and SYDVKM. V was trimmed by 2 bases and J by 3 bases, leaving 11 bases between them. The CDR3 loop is CASSLTGLINQPQHF. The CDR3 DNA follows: TGTGCCAGCAGTTTAACAGGCCTGATCAATCAGCCCCAGCATTTT.

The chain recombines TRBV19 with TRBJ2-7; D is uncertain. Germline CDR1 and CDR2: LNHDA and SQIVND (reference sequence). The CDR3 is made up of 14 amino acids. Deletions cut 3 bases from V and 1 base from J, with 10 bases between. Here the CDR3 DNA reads TGTGCCAGTAGTATCGGCGAGATATCCTACGAGCAGTACTTC. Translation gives CASSIGEISYEQYF.

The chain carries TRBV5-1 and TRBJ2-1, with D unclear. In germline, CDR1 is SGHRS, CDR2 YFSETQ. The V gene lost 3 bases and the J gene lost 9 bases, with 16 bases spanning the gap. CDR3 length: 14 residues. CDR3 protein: CASSSTSATGEQFF. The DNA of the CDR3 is TGCGCCAGCAGCTCCACCTCAGCAACGGGTGAGCAGTTCTTC.

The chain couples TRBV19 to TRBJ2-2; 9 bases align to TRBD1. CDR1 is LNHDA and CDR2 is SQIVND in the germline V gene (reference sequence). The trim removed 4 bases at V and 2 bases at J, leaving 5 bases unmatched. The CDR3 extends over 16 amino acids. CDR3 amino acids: CASSRGQGANTGELFF. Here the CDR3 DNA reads TGTGCCAGTAGTAGGGGACAGGGCGCAAACACCGGGGAGCTGTTTTTT.

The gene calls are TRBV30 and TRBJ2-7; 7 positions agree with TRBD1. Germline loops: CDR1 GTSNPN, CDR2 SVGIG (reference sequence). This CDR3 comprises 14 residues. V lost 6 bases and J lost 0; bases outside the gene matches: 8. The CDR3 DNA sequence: TGTGCCTGTAAAACAGGGGTTAGCTCCTACGAGCAGTACTTC. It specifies CACKTGVSSYEQYF.

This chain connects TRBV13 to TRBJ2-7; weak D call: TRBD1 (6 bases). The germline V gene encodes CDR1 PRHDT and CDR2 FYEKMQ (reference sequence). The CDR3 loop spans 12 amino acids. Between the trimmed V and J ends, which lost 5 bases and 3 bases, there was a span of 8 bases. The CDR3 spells CASSVDSYEQYF. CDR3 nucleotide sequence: TGTGCCAGCAGCGTGGACAGCTACGAGCAGTACTTC.

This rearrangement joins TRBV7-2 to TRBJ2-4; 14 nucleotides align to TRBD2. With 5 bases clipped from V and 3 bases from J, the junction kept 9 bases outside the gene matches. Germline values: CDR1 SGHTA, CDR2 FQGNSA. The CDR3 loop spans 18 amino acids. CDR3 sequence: CASSPGLAGGSNKNIQYF. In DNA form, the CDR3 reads TGTGCCAGCAGCCCCGGACTAGCGGGAGGTTCGAACAAAAACATTCAGTACTTC.

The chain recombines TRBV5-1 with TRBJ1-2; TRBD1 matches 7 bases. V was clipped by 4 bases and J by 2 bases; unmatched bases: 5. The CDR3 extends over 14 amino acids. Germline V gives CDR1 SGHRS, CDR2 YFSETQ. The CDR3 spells CASSRTGNNYGYTF. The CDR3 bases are TGCGCCAGCAGCAGGACAGGAAACAACTATGGCTACACCTTC.

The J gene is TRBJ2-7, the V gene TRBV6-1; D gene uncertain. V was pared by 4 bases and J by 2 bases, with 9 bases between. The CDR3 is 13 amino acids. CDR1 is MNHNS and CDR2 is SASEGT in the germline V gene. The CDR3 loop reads CASSVQVAYEQYF. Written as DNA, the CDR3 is TGTGCCAGCAGTGTTCAGGTGGCCTACGAGCAGTACTTC.

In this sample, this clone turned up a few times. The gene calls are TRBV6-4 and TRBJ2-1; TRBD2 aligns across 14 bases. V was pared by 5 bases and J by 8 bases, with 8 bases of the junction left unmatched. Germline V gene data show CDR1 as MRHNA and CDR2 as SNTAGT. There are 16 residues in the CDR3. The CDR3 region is CASSPSGLAGVHEQFF. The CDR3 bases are TGTGCCAGCAGTCCTTCGGGACTAGCGGGAGTCCATGAGCAGTTCTTC.

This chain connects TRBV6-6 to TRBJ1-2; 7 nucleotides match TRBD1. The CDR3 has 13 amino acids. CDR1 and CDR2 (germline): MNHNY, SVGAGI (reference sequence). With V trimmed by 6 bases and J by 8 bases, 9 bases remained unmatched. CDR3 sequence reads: CASRDNTGEGYTF. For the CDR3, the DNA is TGTGCCAGCAGGGATAATACAGGGGAGGGCTACACCTTC.

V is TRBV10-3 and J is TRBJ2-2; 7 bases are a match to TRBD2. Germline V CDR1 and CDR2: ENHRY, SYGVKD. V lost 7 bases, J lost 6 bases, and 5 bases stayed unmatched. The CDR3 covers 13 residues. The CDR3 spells CAITGGSAGELFF. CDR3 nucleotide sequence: TGTGCCATCACTGGCGGGAGTGCCGGGGAGCTGTTTTTT.

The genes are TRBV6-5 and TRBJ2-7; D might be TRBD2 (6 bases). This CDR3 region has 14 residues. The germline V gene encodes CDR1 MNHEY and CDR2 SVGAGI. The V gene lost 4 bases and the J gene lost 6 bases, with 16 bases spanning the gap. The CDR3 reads CASSSPGLRAEQYF. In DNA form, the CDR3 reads TGTGCCAGCAGTTCTCCGGGACTGAGGGCCGAGCAGTACTTC.

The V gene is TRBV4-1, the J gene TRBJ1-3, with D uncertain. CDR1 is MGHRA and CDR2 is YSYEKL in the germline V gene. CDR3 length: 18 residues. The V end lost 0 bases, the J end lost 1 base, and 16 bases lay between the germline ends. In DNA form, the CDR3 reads TGCGCCAGCAGCCAAGATTGGGAGGTAGGGAGATCTGGAAACACCATATATTTT. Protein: CASSQDWEVGRSGNTIYF.